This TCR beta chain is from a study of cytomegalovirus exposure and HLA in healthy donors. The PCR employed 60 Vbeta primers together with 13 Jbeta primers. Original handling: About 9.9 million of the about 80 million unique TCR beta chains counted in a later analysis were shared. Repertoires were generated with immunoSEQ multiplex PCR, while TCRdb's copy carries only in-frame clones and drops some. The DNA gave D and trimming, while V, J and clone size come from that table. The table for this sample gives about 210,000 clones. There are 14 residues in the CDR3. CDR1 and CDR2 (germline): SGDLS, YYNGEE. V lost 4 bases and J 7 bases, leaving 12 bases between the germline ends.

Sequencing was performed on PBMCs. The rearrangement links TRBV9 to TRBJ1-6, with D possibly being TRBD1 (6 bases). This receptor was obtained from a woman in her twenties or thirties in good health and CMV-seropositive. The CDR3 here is CASSITGLNSPLHF. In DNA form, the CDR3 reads TGTGCCAGCAGCATTACAGGGTTGAATTCACCCCTCCACTTT.